This TCR beta chain was sequenced in a study of shared clonotypes between healthy human individuals. Whole-study results and caveats: Non-shared clonotypes were found to have lower generation probabilities than the clonotypes that were shared by all four of the sorted-subset donors.

In regard to this clone: Its antigen is still unknown.

CD45RO-negative cells were positively selected for CCR7, leaving out terminally differentiated effector memory CD45RA+ cells. Germline V gene data show CDR1 as SGHVS and CDR2 as FQNEAQ. The CDR3 totals 16 residues. V lost 1 base, J lost 4 bases, and 7 bases stayed unmatched. Per the original methods: There were no quality scores in the junction-only immunoSEQ sequences, so filtering differed. This table comes from immunoSEQ multiplex PCR, and its TCRdb copy is limited to in-frame clones, with some not included. V, J and clone size are taken as reported in that table, and D and trimming were inferred from the DNA itself. This table holds millions of clones, over 85% found once.

This clonotype was obtained from a man aged 18 to 35 in good health. V usage is TRBV7-8 and J usage is TRBJ1-2, with 9 bases lining up with TRBD1. Sample: naive CD8+ T cells sorted from blood. CDR3 in DNA: TGTGCCAGCAGCTTAGAAATCACAGGGGGCTTCTATGGCTACACCTTC. Its protein is CASSLEITGGFYGYTF.